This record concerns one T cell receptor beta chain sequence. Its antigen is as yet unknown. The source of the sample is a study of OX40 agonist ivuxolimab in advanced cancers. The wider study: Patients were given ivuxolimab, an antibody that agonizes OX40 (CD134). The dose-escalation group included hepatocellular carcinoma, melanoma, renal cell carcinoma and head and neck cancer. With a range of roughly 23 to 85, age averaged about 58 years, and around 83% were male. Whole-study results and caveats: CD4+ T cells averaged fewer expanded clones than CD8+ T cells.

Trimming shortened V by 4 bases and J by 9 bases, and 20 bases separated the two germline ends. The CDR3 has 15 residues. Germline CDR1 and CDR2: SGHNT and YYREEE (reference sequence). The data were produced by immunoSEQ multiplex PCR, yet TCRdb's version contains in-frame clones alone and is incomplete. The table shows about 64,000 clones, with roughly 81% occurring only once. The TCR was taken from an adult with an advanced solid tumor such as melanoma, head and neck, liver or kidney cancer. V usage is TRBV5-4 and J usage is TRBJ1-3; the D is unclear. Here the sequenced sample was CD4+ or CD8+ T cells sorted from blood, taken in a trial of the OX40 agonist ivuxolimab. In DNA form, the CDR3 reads TGTGCCAGCAGCCCCGGCCCCGTGACTGTCGGCACCATATATTTT. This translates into CASSPGPVTVGTIYF.